Sequencing of this TCR beta chain was carried out in a study of T cells after yellow fever vaccination. Study overall: For low cell numbers, libraries were made with SMART-Seq v4 Ultra Low Input.

Germline-derived CDR1 and CDR2 are SGHVS and FQNEAQ. Trimming cost V 5 bases and J 0 bases; bases outside gene matches: 6. This CDR3 is built from 15 residues. With regard to this clonotype: The antigen is undetermined.

Overall study findings and caveats: From the bulk population, abundant clonotypes could contaminate and appear within FACS-sorted repertoires. Most clones from primary vaccination were detected again post-booster (around 95% CD4, 88% CD8).

5'RACE template switching generated TCR cDNA, adding a universal primer site and UMIs. TCRdb processed the 5' RACE reads anew with MiXCR; each CDR3 protein has one entry. The table includes some 420,000 distinct CDR3 sequences, roughly a sixth detected once. The rearrangement links TRBV7-8 to TRBJ2-7, with TRBD1 matching 8 bases. The clonotype was recovered from a man younger than 35 who received the YFV17D yellow fever vaccine. The sample consisted of PBMCs, taken before the yellow fever booster vaccination. CDR3 sequence (DNA): TGTGCCAGCAGCCTCGACAGGGGATACTCCTACGAGCAGTACTTC. Translating it yields CASSLDRGYSYEQYF.